Presented here are 4 T cell receptor beta chains from one specimen sequenced in a study of Ad26.COV2.S vaccination and SARS-CoV-2 variants. The assay was immunoSEQ multiplex PCR, and TCRdb's table has in-frame clones only and misses some. The repertoire holds fewer than 800,000 clones, roughly 90% seen once, with approximately 1.5% in the top ten. Treatment noted: some 20 received Ad26.COV2.S at low or high dose, single or two shots; several received placebo; per-sample allocation not given. Samples came from day 63 after the first vaccine or placebo injection. Material: peripheral blood, obtained in a trial of Ad26.COV2.S vaccine versus placebo. The receptors derive from a person between 18 and 60 years old who received the Ad26.COV2.S COVID-19 vaccine or a placebo.

The rearrangement links TRBV9 to TRBJ1-6; D might be TRBD1 (5 bases). The CDR3 spans 15 residues. CDR1 and CDR2 (germline): SGDLS, YYNGEE. V lost 0 bases and J 8 bases, leaving 12 bases between the germline ends. For the CDR3, the DNA is TGTGCCAGCAGCGTAGCTAAGGGGTGGGATTCACCCCTCCACTTT. It yields the protein CASSVAKGWDSPLHF.

Concerning this clone itself: At one end the junction does not follow the germline gene, possibly because of a read error. This chain links TRBV30 with TRBJ1-5; no clear D. Per germline, CDR1 GTSNPN and CDR2 SVGIG (reference sequence). This CDR3 is 14 amino acids long. The CDR3: CVWSRPRLDQPQHF. The CDR3, as DNA: TGTGTCTGGAGTCGCCCGCGGCTCGATCAGCCCCAGCATTTT.

The V call is TRBV27, the J call TRBJ1-6; weak D call: TRBD1 (6 bases). The CDR3 spans 16 residues. V was trimmed by 4 bases and J by 2 bases, leaving 12 bases between them. Germline V gene sequence: CDR1 MNHEY, CDR2 SMNVEV (reference sequence). The DNA of the CDR3 is TGTGCCAGCAGTTCTACAGGGTCTACCTATAATTCACCCCTCCACTTT. Amino acid sequence: CASSSTGSTYNSPLHF.

The chain is built from TRBV5-4 and TRBJ2-1; 9 bases fit TRBD2. Germline CDR1 and CDR2: SGHNT and YYREEE (reference sequence). This CDR3 contains 17 residues. The junction had 8 bases not matched to a gene; V was cut back by 4 bases and J by 0 bases. The CDR3 protein is CASSRLAGSSSYNEQFF. The CDR3 nucleotides are TGTGCCAGCAGCCGGCTAGCGGGATCGAGCTCCTACAATGAGCAGTTCTTC.